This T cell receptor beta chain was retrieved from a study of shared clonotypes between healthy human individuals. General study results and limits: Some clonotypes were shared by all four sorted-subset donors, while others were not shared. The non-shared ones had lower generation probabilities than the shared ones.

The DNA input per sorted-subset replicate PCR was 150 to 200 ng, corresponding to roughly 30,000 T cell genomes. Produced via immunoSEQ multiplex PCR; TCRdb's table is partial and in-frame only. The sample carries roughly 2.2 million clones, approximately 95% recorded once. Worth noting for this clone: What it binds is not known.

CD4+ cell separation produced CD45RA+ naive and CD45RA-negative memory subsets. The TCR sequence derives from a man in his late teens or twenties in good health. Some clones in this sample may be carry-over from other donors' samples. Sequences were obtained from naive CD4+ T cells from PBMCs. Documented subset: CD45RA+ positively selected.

CDR3 coding DNA: TGTGCCAGCAGCAAAGTTAGGACGGAGTTCTATGGCTACACCTTC. Its protein product is CASSKVRTEFYGYTF. This chain uses TRBV21-1 with TRBJ1-2. TRBV21-1 is designated a pseudogene. This CDR3 is 15 amino acids long.